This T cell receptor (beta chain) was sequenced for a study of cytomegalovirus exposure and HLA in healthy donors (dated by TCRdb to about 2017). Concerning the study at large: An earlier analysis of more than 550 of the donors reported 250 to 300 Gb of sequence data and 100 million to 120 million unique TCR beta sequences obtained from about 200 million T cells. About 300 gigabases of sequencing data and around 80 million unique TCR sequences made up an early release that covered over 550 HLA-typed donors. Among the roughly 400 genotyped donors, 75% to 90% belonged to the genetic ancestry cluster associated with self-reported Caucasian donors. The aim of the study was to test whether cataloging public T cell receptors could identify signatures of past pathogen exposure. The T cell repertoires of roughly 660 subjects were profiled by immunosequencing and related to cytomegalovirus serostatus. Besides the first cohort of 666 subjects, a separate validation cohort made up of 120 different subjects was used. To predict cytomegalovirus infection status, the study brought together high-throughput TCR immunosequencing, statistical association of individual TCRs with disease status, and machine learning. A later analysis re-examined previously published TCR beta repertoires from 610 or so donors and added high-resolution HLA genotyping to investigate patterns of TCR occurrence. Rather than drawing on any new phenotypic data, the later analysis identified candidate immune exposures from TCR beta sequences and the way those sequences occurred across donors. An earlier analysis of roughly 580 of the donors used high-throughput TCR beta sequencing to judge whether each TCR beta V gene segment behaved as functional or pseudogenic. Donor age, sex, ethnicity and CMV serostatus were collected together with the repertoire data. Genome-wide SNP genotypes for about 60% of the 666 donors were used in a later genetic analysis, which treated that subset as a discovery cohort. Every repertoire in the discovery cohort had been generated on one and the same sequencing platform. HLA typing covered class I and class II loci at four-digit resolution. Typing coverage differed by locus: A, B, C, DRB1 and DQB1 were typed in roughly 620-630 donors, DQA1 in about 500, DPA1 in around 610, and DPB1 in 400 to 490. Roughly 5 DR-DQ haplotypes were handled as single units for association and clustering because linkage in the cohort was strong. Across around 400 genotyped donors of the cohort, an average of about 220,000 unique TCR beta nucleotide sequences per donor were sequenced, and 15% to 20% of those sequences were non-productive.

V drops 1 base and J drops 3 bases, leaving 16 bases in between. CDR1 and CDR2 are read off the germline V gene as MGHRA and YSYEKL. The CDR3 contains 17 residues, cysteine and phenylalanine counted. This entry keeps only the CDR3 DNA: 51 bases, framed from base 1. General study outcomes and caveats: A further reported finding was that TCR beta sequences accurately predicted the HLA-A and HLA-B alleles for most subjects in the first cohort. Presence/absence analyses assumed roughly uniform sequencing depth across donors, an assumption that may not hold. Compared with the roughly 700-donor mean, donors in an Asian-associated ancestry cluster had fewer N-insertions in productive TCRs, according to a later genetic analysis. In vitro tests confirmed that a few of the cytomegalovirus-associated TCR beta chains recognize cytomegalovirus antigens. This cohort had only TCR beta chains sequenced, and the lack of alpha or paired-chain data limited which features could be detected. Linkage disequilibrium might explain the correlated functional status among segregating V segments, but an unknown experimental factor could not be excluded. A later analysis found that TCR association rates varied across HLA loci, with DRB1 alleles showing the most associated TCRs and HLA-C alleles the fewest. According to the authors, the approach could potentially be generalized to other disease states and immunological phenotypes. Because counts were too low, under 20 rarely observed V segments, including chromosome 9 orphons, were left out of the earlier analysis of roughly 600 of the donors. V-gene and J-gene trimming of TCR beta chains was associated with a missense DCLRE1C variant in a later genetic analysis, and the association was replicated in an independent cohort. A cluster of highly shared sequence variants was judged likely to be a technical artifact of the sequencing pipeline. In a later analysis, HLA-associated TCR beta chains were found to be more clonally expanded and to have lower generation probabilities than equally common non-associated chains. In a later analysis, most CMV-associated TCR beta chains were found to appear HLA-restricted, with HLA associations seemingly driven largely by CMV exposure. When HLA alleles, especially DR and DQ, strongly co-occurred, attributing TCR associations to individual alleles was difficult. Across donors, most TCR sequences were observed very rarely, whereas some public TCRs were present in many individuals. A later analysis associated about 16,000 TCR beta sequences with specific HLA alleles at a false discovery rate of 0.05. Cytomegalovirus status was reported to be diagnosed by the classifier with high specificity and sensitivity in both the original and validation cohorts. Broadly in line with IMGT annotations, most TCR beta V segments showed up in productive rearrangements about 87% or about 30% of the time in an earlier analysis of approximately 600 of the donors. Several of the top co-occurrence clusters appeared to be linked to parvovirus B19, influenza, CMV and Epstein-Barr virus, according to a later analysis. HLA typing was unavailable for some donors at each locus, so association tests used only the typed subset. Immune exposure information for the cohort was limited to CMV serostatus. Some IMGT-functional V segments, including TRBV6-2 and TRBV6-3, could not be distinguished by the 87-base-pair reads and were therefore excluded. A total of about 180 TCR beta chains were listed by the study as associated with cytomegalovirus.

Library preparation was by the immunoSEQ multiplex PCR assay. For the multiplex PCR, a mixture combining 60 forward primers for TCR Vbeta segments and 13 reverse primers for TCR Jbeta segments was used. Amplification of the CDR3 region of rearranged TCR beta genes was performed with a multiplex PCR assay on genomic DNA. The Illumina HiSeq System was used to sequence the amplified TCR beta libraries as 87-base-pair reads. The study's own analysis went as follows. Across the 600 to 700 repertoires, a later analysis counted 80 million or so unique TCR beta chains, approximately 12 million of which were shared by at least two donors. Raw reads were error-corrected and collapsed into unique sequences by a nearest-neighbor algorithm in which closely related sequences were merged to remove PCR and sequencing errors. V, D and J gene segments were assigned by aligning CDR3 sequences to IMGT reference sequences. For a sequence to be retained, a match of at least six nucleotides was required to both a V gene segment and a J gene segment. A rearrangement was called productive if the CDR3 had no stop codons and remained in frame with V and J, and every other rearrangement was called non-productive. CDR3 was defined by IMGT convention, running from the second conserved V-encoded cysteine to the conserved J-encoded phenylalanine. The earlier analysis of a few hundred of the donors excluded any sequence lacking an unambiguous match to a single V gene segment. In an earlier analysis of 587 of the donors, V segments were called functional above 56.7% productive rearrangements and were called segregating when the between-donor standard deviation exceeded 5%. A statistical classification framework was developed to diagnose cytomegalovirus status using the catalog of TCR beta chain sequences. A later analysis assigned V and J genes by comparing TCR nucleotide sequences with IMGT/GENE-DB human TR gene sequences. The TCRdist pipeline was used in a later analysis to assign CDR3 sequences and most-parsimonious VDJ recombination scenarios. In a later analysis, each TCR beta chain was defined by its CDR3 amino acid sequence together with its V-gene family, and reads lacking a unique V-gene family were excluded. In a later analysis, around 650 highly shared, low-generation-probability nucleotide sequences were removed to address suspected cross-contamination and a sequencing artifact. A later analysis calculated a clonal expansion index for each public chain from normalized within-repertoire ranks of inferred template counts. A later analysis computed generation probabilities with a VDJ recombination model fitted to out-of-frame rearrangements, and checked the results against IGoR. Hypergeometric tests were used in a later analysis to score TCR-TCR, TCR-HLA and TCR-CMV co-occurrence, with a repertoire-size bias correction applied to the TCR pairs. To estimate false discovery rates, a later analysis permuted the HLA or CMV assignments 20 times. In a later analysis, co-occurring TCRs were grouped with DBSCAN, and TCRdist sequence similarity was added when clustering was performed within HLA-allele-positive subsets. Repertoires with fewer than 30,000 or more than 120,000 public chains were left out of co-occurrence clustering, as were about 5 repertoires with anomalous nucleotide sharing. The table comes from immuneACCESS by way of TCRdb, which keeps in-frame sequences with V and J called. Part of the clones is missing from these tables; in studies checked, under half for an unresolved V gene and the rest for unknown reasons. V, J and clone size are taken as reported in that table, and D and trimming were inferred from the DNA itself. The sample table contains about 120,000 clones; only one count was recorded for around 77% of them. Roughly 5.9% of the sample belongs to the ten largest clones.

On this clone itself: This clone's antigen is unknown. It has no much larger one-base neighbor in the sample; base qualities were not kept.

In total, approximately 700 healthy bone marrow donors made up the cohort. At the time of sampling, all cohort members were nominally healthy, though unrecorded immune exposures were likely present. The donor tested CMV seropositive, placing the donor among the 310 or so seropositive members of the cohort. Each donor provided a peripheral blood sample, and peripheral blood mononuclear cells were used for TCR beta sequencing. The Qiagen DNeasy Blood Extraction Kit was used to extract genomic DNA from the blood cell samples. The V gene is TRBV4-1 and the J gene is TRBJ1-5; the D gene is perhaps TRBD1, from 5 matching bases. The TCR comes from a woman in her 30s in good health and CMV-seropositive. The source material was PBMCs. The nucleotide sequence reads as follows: TGCGCCAGCAGCCAAGGGATGGTTAGGGGTTACAATCAGCCCCAGCATTTT. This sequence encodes CASSQGMVRGYNQPQHF.